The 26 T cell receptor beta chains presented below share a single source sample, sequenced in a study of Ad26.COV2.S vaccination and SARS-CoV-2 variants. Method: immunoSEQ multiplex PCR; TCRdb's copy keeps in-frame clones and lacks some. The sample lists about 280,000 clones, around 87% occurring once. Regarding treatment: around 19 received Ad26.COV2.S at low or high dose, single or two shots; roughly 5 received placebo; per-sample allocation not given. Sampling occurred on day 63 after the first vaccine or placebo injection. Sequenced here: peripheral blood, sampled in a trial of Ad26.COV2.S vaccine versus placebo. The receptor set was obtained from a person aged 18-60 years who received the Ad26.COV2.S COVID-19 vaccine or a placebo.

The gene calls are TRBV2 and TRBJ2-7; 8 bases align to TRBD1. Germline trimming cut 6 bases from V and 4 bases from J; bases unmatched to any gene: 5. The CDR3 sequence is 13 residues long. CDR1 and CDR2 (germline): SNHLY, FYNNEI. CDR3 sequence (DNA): TGTGCCAGCAGGCAGGGGGCAGTGTACGAGCAGTACTTC. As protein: CASRQGAVYEQYF.

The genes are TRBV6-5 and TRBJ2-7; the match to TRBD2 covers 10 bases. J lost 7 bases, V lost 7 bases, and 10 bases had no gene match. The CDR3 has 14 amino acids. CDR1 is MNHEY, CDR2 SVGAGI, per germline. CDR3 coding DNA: TGTGCCAGCATGATTCTAGCGGGAGTCTCAGAGCAGTACTTC. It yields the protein CASMILAGVSEQYF.

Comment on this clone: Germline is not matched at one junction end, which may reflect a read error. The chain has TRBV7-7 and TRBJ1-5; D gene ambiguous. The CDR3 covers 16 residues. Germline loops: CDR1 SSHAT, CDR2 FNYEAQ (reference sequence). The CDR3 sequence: CASILNLGRENQPQHF. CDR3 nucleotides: TGTGCTAGCATCCTCAACTTAGGACGGGAGAATCAGCCCCAGCATTTT.

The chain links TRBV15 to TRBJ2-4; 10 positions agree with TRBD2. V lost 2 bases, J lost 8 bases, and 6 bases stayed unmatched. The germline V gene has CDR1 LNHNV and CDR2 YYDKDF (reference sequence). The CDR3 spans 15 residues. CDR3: CATSRSSGSSYIQYF. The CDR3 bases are TGTGCCACCAGCAGATCTAGCGGGAGTTCGTACATTCAGTACTTC. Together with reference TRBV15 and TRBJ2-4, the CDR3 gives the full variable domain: DAMVIQNPRYQVTQFGKPVTLSCSQTLNHNVMYWYQQKSSQAPKLLFHYYDKDFNNEADTPDNFQSRRPNTSFCFLDIRSPGLGDTAMYLCATSRSSGSSYIQYFGAGTRLSVL.

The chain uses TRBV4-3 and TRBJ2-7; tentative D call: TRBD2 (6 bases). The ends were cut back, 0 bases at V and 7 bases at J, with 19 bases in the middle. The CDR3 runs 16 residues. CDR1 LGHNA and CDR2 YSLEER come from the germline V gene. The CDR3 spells CASSQETAGTGGEQYF. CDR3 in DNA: TGCGCCAGCAGCCAAGAAACGGCCGGAACCGGGGGAGAGCAGTACTTC.

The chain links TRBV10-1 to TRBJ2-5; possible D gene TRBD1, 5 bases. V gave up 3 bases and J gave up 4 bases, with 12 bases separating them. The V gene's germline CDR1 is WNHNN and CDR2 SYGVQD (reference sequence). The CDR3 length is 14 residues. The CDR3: CASSDRAGRETQYF. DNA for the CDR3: TGCGCCAGCAGTGACAGGGCTGGTCGAGAGACCCAGTACTTC.

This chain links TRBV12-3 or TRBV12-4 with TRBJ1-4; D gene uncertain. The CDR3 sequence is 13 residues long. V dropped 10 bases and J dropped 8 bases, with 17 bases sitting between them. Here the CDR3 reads CATQALEGEKLFF. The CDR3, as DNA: TGTGCCACCCAAGCCTTGGAGGGCGAAAAACTGTTTTTT.

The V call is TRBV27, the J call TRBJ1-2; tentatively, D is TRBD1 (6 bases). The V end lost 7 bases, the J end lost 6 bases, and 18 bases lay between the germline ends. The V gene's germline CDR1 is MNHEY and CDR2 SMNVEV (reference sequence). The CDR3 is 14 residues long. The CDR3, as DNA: TGTGCCAGCACCTACAGGGCGGGTCAAAATGGCTACACCTTC. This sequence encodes CASTYRAGQNGYTF.

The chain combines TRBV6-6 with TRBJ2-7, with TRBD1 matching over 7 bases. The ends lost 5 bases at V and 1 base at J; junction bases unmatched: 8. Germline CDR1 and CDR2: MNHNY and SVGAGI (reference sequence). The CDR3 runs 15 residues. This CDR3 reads CASSDDTTGSYEQYF. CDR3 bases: TGTGCCAGCAGTGACGACACGACAGGGTCCTACGAGCAGTACTTC.

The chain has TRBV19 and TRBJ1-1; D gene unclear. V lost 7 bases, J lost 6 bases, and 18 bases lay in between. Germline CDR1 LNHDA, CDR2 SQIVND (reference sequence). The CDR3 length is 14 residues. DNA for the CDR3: TGTGCCAGTACCTCCCGACGATATGACGCTGAAGCTTTCTTT. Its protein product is CASTSRRYDAEAFF.

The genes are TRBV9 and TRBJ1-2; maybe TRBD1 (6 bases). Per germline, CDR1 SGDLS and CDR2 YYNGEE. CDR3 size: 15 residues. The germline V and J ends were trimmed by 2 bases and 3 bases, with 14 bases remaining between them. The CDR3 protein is CASSVATGGHYGYTF. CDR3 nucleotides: TGTGCCAGCAGCGTGGCGACGGGGGGGCACTATGGCTACACCTTC.

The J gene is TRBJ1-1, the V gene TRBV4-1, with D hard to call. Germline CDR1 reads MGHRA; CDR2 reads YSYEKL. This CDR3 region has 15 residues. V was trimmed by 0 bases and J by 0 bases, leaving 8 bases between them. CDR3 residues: CASSQEAAVNTEAFF. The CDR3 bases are TGCGCCAGCAGCCAAGAGGCAGCCGTGAACACTGAAGCTTTCTTT.

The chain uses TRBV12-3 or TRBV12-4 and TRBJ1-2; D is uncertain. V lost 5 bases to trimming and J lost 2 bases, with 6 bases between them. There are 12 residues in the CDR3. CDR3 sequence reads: CASSPVNYGYTF. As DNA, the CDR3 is TGTGCCAGCAGTCCCGTGAACTATGGCTACACCTTC.

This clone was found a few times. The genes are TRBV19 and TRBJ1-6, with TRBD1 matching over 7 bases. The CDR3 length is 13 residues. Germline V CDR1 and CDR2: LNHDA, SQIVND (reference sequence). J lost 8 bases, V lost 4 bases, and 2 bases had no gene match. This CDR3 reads CASSNRGYSPLHF. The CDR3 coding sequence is TGTGCCAGTAGTAACAGGGGATATTCACCCCTCCACTTT.

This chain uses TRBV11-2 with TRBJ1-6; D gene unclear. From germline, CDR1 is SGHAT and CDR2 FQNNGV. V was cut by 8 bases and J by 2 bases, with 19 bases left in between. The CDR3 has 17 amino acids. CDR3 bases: TGTGCCAGCTGCATTGGTCTAGGCGGCCCCTATAATTCACCCCTCCACTTT. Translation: CASCIGLGGPYNSPLHF. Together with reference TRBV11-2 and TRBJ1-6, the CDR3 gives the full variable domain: EAGVAQSPRYKIIEKRQSVAFWCNPISGHATLYWYQQILGQGPKLLIQFQNNGVVDDSQLPKDRFSAERLKGVDSTLKIQPAKLEDSAVYLCASCIGLGGPYNSPLHFGNGTRLTVT.

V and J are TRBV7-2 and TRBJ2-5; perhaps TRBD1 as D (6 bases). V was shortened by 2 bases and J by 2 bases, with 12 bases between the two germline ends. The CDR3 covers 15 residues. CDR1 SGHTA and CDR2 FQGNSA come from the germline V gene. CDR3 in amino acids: CASSLIPGQQETQYF. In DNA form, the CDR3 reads TGTGCCAGCAGCTTAATCCCAGGACAGCAAGAGACCCAGTACTTC.

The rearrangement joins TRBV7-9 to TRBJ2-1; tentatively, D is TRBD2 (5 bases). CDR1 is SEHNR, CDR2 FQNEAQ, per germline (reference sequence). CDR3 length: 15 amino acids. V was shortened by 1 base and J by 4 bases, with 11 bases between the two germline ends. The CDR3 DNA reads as TGTGCCAGCAGCTTAGTGGGCGGGCGTTACAATGAGCAGTTCTTC. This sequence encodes CASSLVGGRYNEQFF.

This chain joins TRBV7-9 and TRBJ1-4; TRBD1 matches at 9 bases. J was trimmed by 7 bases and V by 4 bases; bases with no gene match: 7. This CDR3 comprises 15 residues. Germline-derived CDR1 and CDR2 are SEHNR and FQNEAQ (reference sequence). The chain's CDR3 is CASSSGTGMSEKLFF. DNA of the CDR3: TGTGCCAGCAGCTCCGGGACAGGGATGAGTGAAAAACTGTTTTTT.

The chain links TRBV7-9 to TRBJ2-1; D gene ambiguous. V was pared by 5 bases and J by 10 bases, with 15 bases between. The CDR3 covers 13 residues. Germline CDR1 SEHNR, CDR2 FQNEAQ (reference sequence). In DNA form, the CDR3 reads TGTGCCAGCAGCGCCGCATTGAGAGGAGAGCAGTTCTTC. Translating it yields CASSAALRGEQFF.

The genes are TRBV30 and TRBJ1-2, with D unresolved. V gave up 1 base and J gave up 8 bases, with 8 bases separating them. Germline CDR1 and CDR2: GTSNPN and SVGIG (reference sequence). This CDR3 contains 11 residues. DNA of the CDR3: TGTGCCTGGAGTGGCTTGGAAGGCTACACCTTC. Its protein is CAWSGLEGYTF.

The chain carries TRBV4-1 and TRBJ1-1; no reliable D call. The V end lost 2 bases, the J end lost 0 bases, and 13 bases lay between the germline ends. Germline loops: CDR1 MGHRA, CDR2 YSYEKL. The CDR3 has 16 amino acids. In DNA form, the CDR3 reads TGCGCCAGCAGCCAATCTTCAAGATCCTTGAACACTGAAGCTTTCTTT. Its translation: CASSQSSRSLNTEAFF.

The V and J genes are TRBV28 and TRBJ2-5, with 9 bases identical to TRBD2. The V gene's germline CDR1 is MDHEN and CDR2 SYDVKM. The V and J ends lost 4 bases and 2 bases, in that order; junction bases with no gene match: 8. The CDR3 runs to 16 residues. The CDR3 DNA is TGTGCCAGCAGTTGGGGGGGTAGCGGGAGACAAGAGACCCAGTACTTC. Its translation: CASSWGGSGRQETQYF.

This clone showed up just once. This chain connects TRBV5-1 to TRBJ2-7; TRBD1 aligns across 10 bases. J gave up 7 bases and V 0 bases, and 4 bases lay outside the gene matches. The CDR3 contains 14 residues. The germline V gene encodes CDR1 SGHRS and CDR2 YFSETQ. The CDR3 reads CASSLDRQGAEQYF. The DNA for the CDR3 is TGCGCCAGCAGCTTGGACCGACAGGGGGCTGAGCAGTACTTC.

The CDR3 bases are TGTGCCAGCTCACCGACCGGGACAGGGGGGACTGAAGCTTTCTTT. This sequence encodes CASSPTGTGGTEAFF. The V gene is TRBV18, the J gene TRBJ1-1, with 11 bases fitting TRBD1. CDR3 length: 15 residues. V shed 3 bases and J 5 bases; nucleotides not matched to a gene: 5. Germline V gene lookup returns CDR1 KGHSH and CDR2 LQKENI. Full variable domain (outside the CDR3, taken from reference TRBV18 and TRBJ1-1): NAGVMQNPRHLVRRRGQEARLRCSPMKGHSHVYWYRQLPEEGLKFMVYLQKENIIDESGMPKERFSAEFPKEGPSILRIQQVVRGDSAAYFCASSPTGTGGTEAFFGQGTRLTVV.

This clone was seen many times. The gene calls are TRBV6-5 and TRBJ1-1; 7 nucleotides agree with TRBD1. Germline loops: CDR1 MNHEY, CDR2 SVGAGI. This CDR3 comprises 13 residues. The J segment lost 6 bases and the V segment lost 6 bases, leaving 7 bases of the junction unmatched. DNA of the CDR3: TGTGCCAGCAGATTAACCAGGGGGTCTGAAGCTTTCTTT. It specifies CASRLTRGSEAFF.

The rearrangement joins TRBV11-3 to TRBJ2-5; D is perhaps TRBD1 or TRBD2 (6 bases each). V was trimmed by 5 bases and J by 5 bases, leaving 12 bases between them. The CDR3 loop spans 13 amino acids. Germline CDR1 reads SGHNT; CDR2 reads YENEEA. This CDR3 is CASSLGGLETQYF. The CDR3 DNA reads TGTGCCAGCAGCCTCGGGGGCCTCGAGACCCAGTACTTC.